The present T cell receptor beta chain was sequenced within a study of cytomegalovirus exposure and HLA in healthy donors. Background on the study: A subsequent analysis reported that the 120 validation repertoires were produced on the same platform that had also been used for the 666 first-cohort repertoires. General study results and limits: A few CMV-associated chains were confirmed in vitro to be specific for CMV antigens. There were some public TCRs occurring in many donors, but most TCR sequences were rare.

V was pared by 2 bases and J by 1 base, with 8 bases between. This CDR3 spans 14 amino acids. Germline CDR1 is MNHNS and CDR2 is SASEGT. Sequencing was performed with immunoSEQ multiplex PCR; in TCRdb, only in-frame clones are kept and a portion is missing. The sample contains 66,000 or so clones, 95% to 97% of which appear only once. The study drew the donors from its approximately 120-subject validation cohort, separate from the roughly 700-subject first cohort. In the case of this clone: The antigen remains unidentified.

The TCR comes from a woman between 18 and 30 years old in good health and CMV-seropositive. The material sequenced was PBMCs. The chain uses TRBV6-1 and TRBJ1-1, with a possible D match to TRBD1 (5 bases). The CDR3 region has the DNA TGTGCCAGCAGTGAATTCGGGGGGAACACTGAAGCTTTCTTT. This sequence encodes CASSEFGGNTEAFF.